Listed here are 25 T cell receptor beta chains from one sample, sequenced in a study of T cell responses to AZD1222 COVID-19 vaccine (dated by TCRdb to the early 2020s). The library was produced with the immunoSEQ multiplex PCR assay. As stored in TCRdb, this immuneACCESS dataset retains in-frame rearrangements with V and J assigned. A fraction of the clones does not appear; measured against another copy, unresolved V genes explain less than half of the discrepancy, and the remainder lacks a known reason. The sample table shows about 37,000 clones, and around nine tenths are seen once. Clones ranked in the top ten supply 5.5% to 7.5% of the sample. The sample's time point label, decoded: baseline before first vaccination. Here the sequenced sample was peripheral blood, taken on day 0 of AZD1222 vaccination. These receptor sequences come from an adult in good health.

The V and J genes are TRBV2 and TRBJ2-7, with 10 bases fitting TRBD1. Germline V gene lookup returns CDR1 SNHLY and CDR2 FYNNEI. V shed 5 bases and J 2 bases; nucleotides not matched to a gene: 12. CDR3 length equals 17 residues. The CDR3 spells CASSQILWDRGAYEQYF. The CDR3 DNA reads TGTGCCAGCAGTCAGATACTTTGGGACAGGGGAGCCTACGAGCAGTACTTC.

The CDR3 DNA sequence: TGTGCCAGCAGCCCCGGACAGGGTGCCAATCAGCCCCAGCATTTT. As protein: CASSPGQGANQPQHF. V is TRBV9 and J is TRBJ1-5; 8 bases are shared with TRBD1. The germline V gene has CDR1 SGDLS and CDR2 YYNGEE. CDR3 length: 15 amino acids. The V and J ends lost 4 bases and 3 bases, in that order; junction bases with no gene match: 6.

CDR3 sequence reads: CASSTNRRDRSSYEQYF. CDR3 in DNA: TGTGCCAGCAGTACGAACCGCCGGGACAGGAGCTCCTACGAGCAGTACTTC. This chain joins TRBV6-2 or TRBV6-3 and TRBJ2-7; 8 bases agree with TRBD1. The germline V gene has CDR1 MNHEY and CDR2 SVGEGT. V trimming: 5 bases; J trimming: 0 bases; junction bases outside the gene matches: 12. The CDR3 loop spans 17 amino acids.

V usage is TRBV28 and J usage is TRBJ2-5, with 10 bases fitting TRBD1. Germline lookup yields CDR1 MDHEN and CDR2 SYDVKM. Trimming at V came to 9 bases and at J to 1 base, leaving 8 bases not matched to a gene. This CDR3 spans 15 amino acids. The CDR3 sequence is CASTGTGEIQETQYF. CDR3 DNA sequence: TGTGCCAGTACCGGGACAGGGGAGATCCAAGAGACCCAGTACTTC.

This chain connects TRBV7-7 to TRBJ2-3, with TRBD1 matching over 8 bases. J was trimmed by 3 bases and V by 5 bases; bases with no gene match: 7. Germline CDR1 SSHAT, CDR2 FNYEAQ (reference sequence). This CDR3 comprises 15 residues. The CDR3 DNA follows: TGTGCCAGCAGCCAGGGGCAGGGGGCAACAGATACGCAGTATTTT. Its translation: CASSQGQGATDTQYF.

This clone has only one observation. V and J are TRBV12-5 and TRBJ1-1; the D is unclear. Germline CDR1 LGHNT, CDR2 FRNRAP. This CDR3 region has 12 residues. The ends were cut back, 0 bases at V and 8 bases at J, with 7 bases in the middle. The CDR3: CASGLVGQEAFF. Written as DNA, the CDR3 is TGTGCTAGTGGTTTGGTAGGTCAAGAAGCTTTCTTT. Together with reference TRBV12-5 and TRBJ1-1, the CDR3 gives the full variable domain: DARVTQTPRHKVTEMGQEVTMRCQPILGHNTVFWYRQTMMQGLELLAYFRNRAPLDDSGMPKDRFSAEMPDATLATLKIQPSEPRDSAVYFCASGLVGQEAFFGQGTRLTVV.

V gene TRBV4-1 combines with J gene TRBJ2-5, with unresolved D. The CDR3 sequence is 13 residues long. V was trimmed by 0 bases and J by 3 bases, leaving 5 bases between them. Germline CDR1 is MGHRA and CDR2 is YSYEKL. The CDR3 DNA follows: TGCGCCAGCAGCCAAGACGTGGAAGAGACCCAGTACTTC. Protein sequence: CASSQDVEETQYF.

The rearrangement links TRBV6-5 to TRBJ2-3; possibly TRBD1 for D (5 bases). Germline CDR1 and CDR2: MNHEY and SVGAGI. The CDR3 sequence is 14 residues long. Trimming removed 6 bases at V and 1 base at J, with 11 bases between. The CDR3 region has the DNA TGTGCCAGCAGAAAAGGGGTGGGCACAGATACGCAGTATTTT. This codes for CASRKGVGTDTQYF.

J is TRBJ1-1 and V is TRBV13; unclear D gene. Trimming left V 2 bases short and J 1 base short, with 5 bases between. Germline V CDR1 and CDR2: PRHDT, FYEKMQ (reference sequence). The CDR3 runs 13 residues. This CDR3 reads CASSLYWNTEAFF. In nucleotides, the CDR3 is TGTGCCAGCAGCTTATATTGGAACACTGAAGCTTTCTTT.

The rearrangement uses TRBV6-1 and TRBJ1-4, with D possibly TRBD1 on 5 matching bases. The CDR3 sequence is 19 residues long. Trimming took off 4 bases at V and 4 bases at J, with 25 bases between the two ends. Germline values: CDR1 MNHNS, CDR2 SASEGT. CDR3 region: CASSGGFYSRFGVNEKLFF. The CDR3 bases are TGTGCCAGCAGTGGGGGGTTCTACAGTAGGTTTGGGGTTAATGAAAAACTGTTTTTT.

This chain links TRBV5-1 with TRBJ1-4; D is possibly TRBD1 (6 bases). V lost 0 bases and J 2 bases, leaving 8 bases between the germline ends. The CDR3 has 15 residues. Germline lookup yields CDR1 SGHRS and CDR2 YFSETQ. The CDR3 coding sequence is TGCGCCAGCAGCTTGGCCGGGGGCACTAATGAAAAACTGTTTTTT. It yields the protein CASSLAGGTNEKLFF.

The chain has TRBV28 and TRBJ1-4; D perhaps matches TRBD1 (5 bases). Trimming stripped 2 bases from V and 8 bases from J, with 12 bases between. Germline V lookup: CDR1 MDHEN, CDR2 SYDVKM. This CDR3 is 14 amino acids long. As DNA, the CDR3 is TGTGCCAGCAGTTTAAACGCATGGGGGGAAAAACTGTTTTTT. The encoded protein is CASSLNAWGEKLFF.

The rearrangement uses TRBV30 and TRBJ2-2, with a possible D match to TRBD2 (6 bases). CDR1 and CDR2 from the germline V gene are GTSNPN and SVGIG (reference sequence). The CDR3 has 13 amino acids. The V end was cut by 2 bases, the J end by 5 bases, with 9 bases between. The CDR3 loop is CAWSQGGTGELFF. In DNA, the CDR3 is TGTGCCTGGAGTCAGGGAGGTACCGGGGAGCTGTTTTTT.

The CDR3 spells CASSLTTNYGYTF. The DNA for the CDR3 is TGTGCCAGCAGTTTAACGACTAACTATGGCTACACCTTC. The chain joins TRBV12-3 or TRBV12-4 to TRBJ1-2; D ambiguous. The CDR3 totals 13 residues. Trimming left V 2 bases short and J 0 bases short, with 4 bases between.

This chain joins TRBV9 and TRBJ1-6; TRBD1 aligns across 7 bases. With 4 bases clipped from V and 3 bases from J, the junction kept 4 bases outside the gene matches. This CDR3 has 15 residues. CDR1 SGDLS and CDR2 YYNGEE come from the germline V gene. The CDR3 spells CASSFRDSYNSPLHF. CDR3 DNA sequence: TGTGCCAGCAGCTTCCGGGACAGCTATAATTCACCCCTCCACTTT.

V is TRBV27 and J is TRBJ1-2; D might be TRBD1 (6 bases). From germline, CDR1 is MNHEY and CDR2 SMNVEV (reference sequence). The CDR3 has 15 amino acids. With 0 bases removed from V and 2 bases from J, the gap between germline ends came to 10 bases. CDR3 amino acids: CASSLSQTGNYGYTF. The CDR3 DNA reads as TGTGCCAGCAGTTTATCACAAACAGGGAACTATGGCTACACCTTC.

The V and J genes are TRBV7-9 and TRBJ2-1, with 7 bases lining up with TRBD1. CDR1 SEHNR and CDR2 FQNEAQ come from the germline V gene (reference sequence). Trimming at V came to 5 bases and at J to 8 bases, leaving 12 bases not matched to a gene. The CDR3 runs to 15 residues. The CDR3 region is CASSLDRVLQDEQFF. CDR3 DNA sequence: TGTGCCAGCAGCCTTGACAGGGTGTTACAGGATGAGCAGTTCTTC.

The genes are TRBV12-2 and TRBJ2-1; the tabulated D call, TRBD1, remains unverified against the DNA. TRBV12-2 is deemed a pseudogene. CDR3 length: 11 residues. The CDR3 region is CESDSYNEQFF. Here the CDR3 DNA reads TGTGAATCAGACTCCTACAATGAGCAGTTCTTC.

This chain connects TRBV28 to TRBJ1-6, with TRBD1 identical over 7 bases. V lost 2 bases and J lost 8; bases outside the gene matches: 9. Germline CDR1 and CDR2: MDHEN and SYDVKM. CDR3 size: 16 residues. The CDR3 nucleotides read TGTGCCAGCAGTTTAAGGTCGGGGACAGATTATTCACCCCTCCACTTT. Translated, it gives CASSLRSGTDYSPLHF. Based on the CDR3 plus reference TRBV28 and TRBJ1-6, the full variable domain is DVKVTQSSRYLVKRTGEKVFLECVQDMDHENMFWYRQDPGLGLRLIYFSYDVKMKEKGDIPEGYSVSREKKERFSLILESASTNQTSMYLCASSLRSGTDYSPLHFGNGTRLTVT.

V gene TRBV6-5 combines with J gene TRBJ2-5, with D hard to call. Between the trimmed V and J ends, which lost 8 bases and 1 base, there was a span of 5 bases. This CDR3 spans 11 amino acids. The germline CDR1 and CDR2 sequences are MNHEY and SVGAGI. The CDR3 region has the DNA TGTGCCAGCGGTCCCCAAGAGACCCAGTACTTC. Protein product: CASGPQETQYF.

The chain is built from TRBV30 and TRBJ2-5, with 9 nucleotides matching TRBD2. This CDR3 is 15 amino acids long. Trimming cost V 0 bases and J 4 bases; bases outside gene matches: 6. From germline, CDR1 is GTSNPN and CDR2 SVGIG (reference sequence). The CDR3 sequence is CAWSVGLAGLETQYF. The DNA of the CDR3 is TGTGCCTGGAGTGTCGGGCTAGCGGGGCTAGAGACCCAGTACTTC.

This clone has a handful of counts. This rearrangement joins TRBV16 to TRBJ2-5, with TRBD1 as a possible D gene (6 bases). With 0 bases removed from V and 6 bases from J, the gap between germline ends came to 14 bases. This CDR3 contains 15 residues. Germline V gives CDR1 KGHSY, CDR2 FQNENV. The CDR3: CASSQSTSRGQTQYF. CDR3 sequence (DNA): TGTGCCAGCAGCCAATCAACGAGCAGGGGACAGACCCAGTACTTC. Filled out from reference TRBV16 and TRBJ2-5, the complete variable domain reads GEEVAQTPKHLVRGEGQKAKLYCAPIKGHSYVFWYQQVLKNEFKFLISFQNENVFDETGMPKERFSAKCLPNSPCSLEIQATKLEDSAVYFCASSQSTSRGQTQYFGPGTRLLVL.

This chain joins TRBV20-1 and TRBJ2-5, with D unresolved. Germline CDR1 DFQATT, CDR2 SNEGSKA (reference sequence). The V end lost 0 bases, the J end lost 7 bases, and 6 bases lay between the germline ends. The CDR3 consists of 11 residues. The CDR3 reads CSARDRATQYF. The DNA for the CDR3 is TGCAGTGCTAGAGATAGGGCGACCCAGTACTTC.

The chain uses TRBV28 and TRBJ1-1; D not certain. The CDR3 loop spans 14 amino acids. Germline V gene data show CDR1 as MDHEN and CDR2 as SYDVKM. Trimming took 6 bases from V and 1 from J, leaving 12 bases between them. CDR3 sequence reads: CASSLADKNTEAFF. The CDR3 DNA reads TGTGCCAGCAGCCTAGCTGACAAGAACACTGAAGCTTTCTTT.

This clone was observed a few times. The V call is TRBV28, the J call TRBJ2-7; D is unresolved. CDR3 length equals 14 residues. Germline CDR1 and CDR2: MDHEN and SYDVKM. V was cut by 4 bases and J by 1 base, with 11 bases left in between. The CDR3 spells CASSSPRVSYEQYF. CDR3 coding DNA: TGTGCCAGCAGTTCCCCCCGTGTTTCCTACGAGCAGTACTTC.